This T cell receptor (beta chain) stems from a study of vaccination and CD4 T cells after COVID-19. Across the study: Every participant had a vaccine, which was either BNT162b2 or mRNA-1273, given in two doses. Cells were stimulated with overlapping spike peptide pools from SARS-CoV-2, HCoV-NL63, HCoV-OC43 and HCoV-229E. Post-COVID specimens were obtained a median approximately 99 days after diagnosis (range 35 to 161).

CDR3 size: 14 residues. Germline V gene lookup returns CDR1 GTSNPN and CDR2 SVGIG (reference sequence). In regard to this clonotype: Its target is not known. Mismatch with germline at one junction end may stem from a read error.

Noted treatment: roughly nine-day PBMC culture with coronavirus spike peptide pools or control peptides (ViraFEST assay). Scientists ran DNA taken from cultured CD4+ T cells through the Oncomine TCR Beta short-read assay for sequencing. Via MiXCR, TCRdb re-called the PCR reads, giving one row per CDR3 protein. The sample comprises 13,000 to 15,000 distinct CDR3 sequences, roughly 28% of which are singletons, and approximately 17% rests with the top ten. This receptor was obtained from a human donor with COVID-19. The material sequenced was cultured CD4+ T cells from blood. The V call is TRBV30, the J call TRBJ2-3; D tentatively fits TRBD1 or TRBD2 (7 bases each). The CDR3 DNA sequence: TGTACCTGGACCCAGGGGGGGCCTACAGATACGCAGTATTTT. Translation gives CTWTQGGPTDTQYF.